This T cell receptor (beta chain) was captured by sequencing in a study of CD4+ T cells in melanoma. With regard to this clone: The target antigen is unknown.

Measured with immunoSEQ multiplex PCR; TCRdb has only the in-frame clones, and not every one. Of about 10,000 clones in the sample, roughly 60% were seen once. Findings of the study overall: A reported correlation linked neoantigen-specific CD4+ T cells to CD8+, macrophage and B cell function.

V lost 6 bases, J lost 4 bases, and 10 bases lay in between. The CDR3 spans 13 residues. CDR1 MNHNS and CDR2 SASEGT come from the germline V gene. The source is a human donor with melanoma. The sequenced sample consisted of cells from a culture (not recorded whether cultured in vitro). This sequence joins TRBV6-1 and TRBJ1-5; D call uncertain. CDR3 protein: CASSYLENQPQHF. CDR3 DNA: TGTGCCAGCAGCTACTTAGAGAATCAGCCCCAGCATTTT.